A selection of T cell receptor beta chains follows, all from one sample in a study of blood T cell repertoires in COVID-19. Sequencing was performed with immunoSEQ multiplex PCR; in TCRdb, only in-frame clones are kept and a portion is missing. The sample lists around 450,000 clones, 90% seen once, with approximately 0.65% in the top ten. Sequencing input: PBMCs or T cells enriched from blood (not recorded which). The receptors come from a man aged 18 to 29 who had recovered from COVID-19. Both conserved end residues are part of each CDR3. Some rows have no size entry. The others give once, few or many, or a class for an expanded clone.

v_call,j_call,clone_size,cdr3_aa
TRBV2,TRBJ2-4,once,CASGASRSDLAKNIQYF
TRBV27,TRBJ1-4,.,CASSLDRDNEKLFF
TRBV2,TRBJ2-7,.,CASRTGAPYEQYF
TRBV5-4,TRBJ2-2,.,CASSPGNRGGTGELFF
TRBV5-1,TRBJ1-2,.,CASSLGQGLFGYTF
TRBV28,TRBJ1-4,.,CASSSTGVREKLFF
TRBV27,TRBJ2-3,.,CASSLIAGSTDTQYF
TRBV2,TRBJ1-2,.,CASSGLGQGDYGYTF
TRBV29-1,TRBJ1-2,.,CSVGGHQVYGYTF
TRBV3-1/TRBV3-2,TRBJ2-5,.,CASSHGAPYQETQYF
TRBV10-3,TRBJ2-1,.,CAISGTGDNEQFF
TRBV18,TRBJ2-2,once,CASSPPTSGTATGELFF
TRBV4-2,TRBJ2-1,.,CASSQSRYNEQFF
TRBV19,TRBJ2-7,.,CASSRTSGSSYEQYF
TRBV2,TRBJ1-1,.,CASSVNSNTEAFF
TRBV10-3,TRBJ1-2,.,CAIRANRDNYGYTF
TRBV5-1,TRBJ2-7,few,CASSLGTGTYEQYF
TRBV5-5,TRBJ1-1,.,CASSWGQGPTTEAFF
TRBV20-1,TRBJ1-5,.,CSASFRNQPQHF
TRBV4-1,TRBJ1-2,.,CASSQRTGGADGYTF
TRBV5-1,TRBJ2-1,.,CASSLVSGDYNEQFF
TRBV7-2,TRBJ1-5,.,CASSLARGQGGNQPQHF
TRBV6-1,TRBJ2-7,.,CASSEAGGLEQYF
TRBV5-8,TRBJ1-5,.,CASSLGGVANQPQHF
TRBV30,TRBJ1-4,.,CARRGGNEKLFF